Listed below are T cell receptor beta chains from one sample, sequenced in a study of blood T cell repertoires in COVID-19. Libraries were prepared by immunoSEQ multiplex PCR; TCRdb keeps only in-frame clonotypes and omits some of them. The table shows roughly 200,000 clones, with approximately 85% occurring only once. Sequencing was carried out using peripheral blood. These receptors all stem from a human donor with active or convalescent COVID-19. The donor label of this sample is uncertain. CDR3s leave out the opening cysteine and the closing phenylalanine or tryptophan. Fields, in order: V gene, D gene, J gene, CDR3 protein. The D gene is left open where the match is weak.

TRBV25-1	TRBD1	TRBJ2-5	ASSERGPSGTKETQY
TRBV18	-	TRBJ2-2	ASSPTLAGGTGELF
TRBV11-3	-	TRBJ1-2	ASSLDRVLLGWNYGYT
TRBV19	-	TRBJ1-1	ASSQMFMNTEAF
TRBV20-1	-	TRBJ1-3	SASRGNTIY
TRBV6-6	-	TRBJ2-6	ASSYSTAGANVLT
TRBV9	-	TRBJ2-4	ASRLSQQEGGVAKNIQY
TRBV5-5	-	TRBJ2-1	ASSLVWGAYNEQF
TRBV6-2/TRBV6-3	-	TRBJ2-7	ASSPFGGGSYEQY
TRBV4-2	-	TRBJ1-5	ASSQDHPRGNQPQH
TRBV20-1	TRBD2	TRBJ2-7	SASAGASGGSYEQY
TRBV13	-	TRBJ2-3	ASSPSLAGDTDTQY
TRBV19	TRBD1	TRBJ2-3	ASRNVLAHRDSPIDTQY
TRBV4-3	-	TRBJ2-5	ASSPSELPQIQY
TRBV28	TRBD2	TRBJ2-5	ATIQAGGQETQY
TRBV7-9	-	TRBJ2-7	ASSSGHYEQY
TRBV3-1/TRBV3-2	TRBD2	TRBJ2-1	ASSQGLAGGHNEQF
TRBV28	-	TRBJ1-2	ASSRANYGYT
TRBV7-9	-	TRBJ2-7	ASSLGGTSYEQY
TRBV28	TRBD2	TRBJ2-3	ASSLLAGIHTQY
TRBV19	TRBD1	TRBJ1-2	AAQGQTNYGYT
TRBV4-3	-	TRBJ1-5	ASSQKSGINQPQH
TRBV24-1	TRBD2	TRBJ2-7	ATSDLPSGTSGNEQY
TRBV5-1	-	TRBJ1-1	ASSLVPGVNTEAF
TRBV24-1	-	TRBJ2-2	ATLDRQSNTGELF
TRBV19	-	TRBJ2-7	ASSIARPYEQY